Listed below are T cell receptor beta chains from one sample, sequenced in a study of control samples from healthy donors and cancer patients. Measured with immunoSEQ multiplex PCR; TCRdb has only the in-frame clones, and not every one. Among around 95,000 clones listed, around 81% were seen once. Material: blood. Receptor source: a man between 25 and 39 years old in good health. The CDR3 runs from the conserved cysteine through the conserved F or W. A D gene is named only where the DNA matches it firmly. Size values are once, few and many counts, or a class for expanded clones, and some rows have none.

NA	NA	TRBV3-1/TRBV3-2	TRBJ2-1	CASTPIQGATYNEQFF	TGTGCCAGCACCCCGATACAGGGCGCTACCTACAATGAGCAGTTCTTC
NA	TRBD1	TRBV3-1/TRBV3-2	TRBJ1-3	CASSQGQGSSGNTIYF	TGTGCCAGCAGCCAAGGACAGGGGAGCTCTGGAAACACCATATATTTT
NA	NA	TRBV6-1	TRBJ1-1	CASSEQGSGTEAFF	TGTGCCAGCAGTGAGCAGGGTTCGGGGACTGAAGCTTTCTTT
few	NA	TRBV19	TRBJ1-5	CASSIIQSRGNQPQHF	TGTGCCAGTAGTATTATCCAGAGCCGGGGCAATCAGCCCCAGCATTTT
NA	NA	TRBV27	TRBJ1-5	CASSLVTPSNQPQHF	TGTGCCAGCAGTTTGGTCACACCAAGCAATCAGCCCCAGCATTTT
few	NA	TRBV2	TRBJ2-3	CASIQTATDTDTQYF	TGTGCCAGCATACAGACTGCAACTGACACAGATACGCAGTATTTT
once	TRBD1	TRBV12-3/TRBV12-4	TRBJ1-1	CASNPTGVPEAFF	TGTGCCAGCAACCCGACAGGGGTCCCTGAAGCTTTCTTT
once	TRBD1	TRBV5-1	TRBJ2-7	CASSSGTGGYEQYF	TGCGCCAGCAGCTCCGGGACAGGGGGTTACGAGCAGTACTTC
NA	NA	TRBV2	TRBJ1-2	CASSEALWTVYGYTF	TGTGCCAGCAGTGAAGCGCTTTGGACAGTCTATGGCTACACCTTC
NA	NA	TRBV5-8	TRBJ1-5	CASSVQGFSNQPQHF	TGTGCCAGCAGCGTACAGGGATTTAGCAATCAGCCCCAGCATTTT
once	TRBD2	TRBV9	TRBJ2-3	CASSVVPGGPTARTDTQYF	TGTGCCAGCAGCGTAGTGCCGGGGGGGCCGACTGCTCGCACAGATACGCAGTATTTT
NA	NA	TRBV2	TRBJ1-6	CASSAGNSPLHF	TGTGCCAGCTCAGCAGGAAATTCACCCCTCCACTTT
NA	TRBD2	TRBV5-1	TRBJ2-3	CASSLGGAGGTDTQYF	TGCGCCAGCAGCTTGGGAGGGGCGGGAGGCACAGATACGCAGTATTTT
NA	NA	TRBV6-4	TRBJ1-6	CASSAGYNSPLHF	TGTGCCAGCAGTGCGGGGTATAATTCACCCCTCCACTTT
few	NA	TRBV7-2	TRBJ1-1	CASSFGGRGSEAFF	TGTGCCAGCAGCTTCGGAGGGCGCGGGTCTGAAGCTTTCTTT
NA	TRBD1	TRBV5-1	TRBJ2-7	CASSSGQGKISYEQYF	TGCGCCAGCAGCTCGGGACAGGGTAAGATCTCCTACGAGCAGTACTTC
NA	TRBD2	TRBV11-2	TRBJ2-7	CASSLASSGVSYEQYF	TGTGCCAGCAGCTTAGCGTCTAGCGGGGTCTCCTACGAGCAGTACTTC
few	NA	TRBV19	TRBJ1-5	CASSMYAGDQPQHF	TGTGCCAGTAGTATGTACGCTGGAGATCAGCCCCAGCATTTT
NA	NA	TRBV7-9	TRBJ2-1	CASSLRDFSYGNEQFF	TGTGCCAGCAGCCTCCGGGACTTCTCCTACGGCAATGAGCAGTTCTTC
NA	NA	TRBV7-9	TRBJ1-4	CASSSPVVGTEKLFF	TGTGCCAGCAGCTCACCAGTGGTGGGCACTGAAAAACTGTTTTTT
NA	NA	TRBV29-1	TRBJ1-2	CSVSDSGLGYGYTF	TGCAGCGTGTCGGACAGCGGCTTGGGCTATGGCTACACCTTC
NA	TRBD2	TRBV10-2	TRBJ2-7	CASKVGAGPSYEQYF	TGCGCCAGCAAAGTGGGAGCGGGGCCCTCCTACGAGCAGTACTTC
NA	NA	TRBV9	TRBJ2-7	CASSTMTTNYEQYF	TGTGCCAGCAGTACCATGACTACAAACTACGAGCAGTACTTC
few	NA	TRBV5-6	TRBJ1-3	CASSLLRTTSGNTIYF	TGTGCCAGCAGCTTGCTGCGGACAACCTCTGGAAACACCATATATTTT
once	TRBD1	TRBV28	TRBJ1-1	CASSPYRGIGTEAFF	TGTGCCAGCAGTCCCTACAGGGGGATAGGCACTGAAGCTTTCTTT
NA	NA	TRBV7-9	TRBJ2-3	CASSFSGGRSTDTQYF	TGTGCCAGCAGCTTTTCCGGGGGGCGTAGCACAGATACGCAGTATTTT
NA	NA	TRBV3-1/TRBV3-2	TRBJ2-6	CASSQTGLTGANVLTF	TGTGCCAGCAGCCAAACGGGACTTACTGGGGCCAACGTCCTGACTTTC
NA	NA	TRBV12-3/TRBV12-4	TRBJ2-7	CASSFRGEKQYF	TGTGCCAGCAGTTTCAGGGGGGAGAAGCAGTACTTC
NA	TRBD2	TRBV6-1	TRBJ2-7	CASSEASGGAYEQYF	TGTGCCAGCAGTGAAGCTAGCGGGGGGGCCTACGAGCAGTACTTC
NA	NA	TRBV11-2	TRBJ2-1	CASSLRPGGDYNEQFF	TGTGCCAGCAGCTTAAGACCGGGCGGGGACTACAATGAGCAGTTCTTC
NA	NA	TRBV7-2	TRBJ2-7	CASSPQQGTGGYEQYF	TGTGCCAGCAGCCCACAGCAGGGAACTGGAGGGTACGAGCAGTACTTC
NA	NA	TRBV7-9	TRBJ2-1	CASSFRRGESYNEQFF	TGTGCCAGCAGCTTCCGGCGGGGCGAATCCTACAATGAGCAGTTCTTC
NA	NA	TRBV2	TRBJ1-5	CASTRVSNQPQHF	TGTGCCAGCACCAGGGTTAGCAATCAGCCCCAGCATTTT
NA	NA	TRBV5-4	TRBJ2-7	CASSNRISYEQYF	TGTGCCAGCAGCAACAGGATCTCCTACGAGCAGTACTTC
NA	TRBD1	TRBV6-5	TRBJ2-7	CASSYSRTGGLVEQYF	TGTGCCAGCAGTTACTCCAGGACAGGTGGTTTGGTCGAGCAGTACTTC
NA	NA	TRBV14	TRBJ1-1	CASSHGLRGPEAFF	TGTGCCAGCAGCCACGGATTAAGGGGCCCTGAAGCTTTCTTT
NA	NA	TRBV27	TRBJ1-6	CASSLHRNSPLHF	TGTGCCAGCAGTTTACACCGTAATTCACCCCTCCACTTT
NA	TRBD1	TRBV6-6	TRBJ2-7	CASNWDRPYEQYF	TGTGCCAGCAACTGGGACAGACCCTACGAGCAGTACTTC
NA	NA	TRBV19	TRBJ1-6	CASSIEGSPLHF	TGTGCCAGTAGTATCGAGGGTTCACCCCTCCACTTT
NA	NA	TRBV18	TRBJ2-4	CASSPSRQGMNIQYF	TGTGCCAGCTCACCATCTCGGCAGGGGATGAACATTCAGTACTTC
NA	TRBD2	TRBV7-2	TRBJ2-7	CASSYPSGGAREQYF	TGTGCCAGCAGCTATCCTAGCGGGGGGGCACGCGAGCAGTACTTC
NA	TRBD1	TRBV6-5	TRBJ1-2	CASSDRDYGYTF	TGTGCCAGCAGCGACAGGGATTATGGCTACACCTTC
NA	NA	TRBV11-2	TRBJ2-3	CASSSQTGFFTDTQYF	TGTGCCAGCAGCTCCCAGACAGGATTCTTCACAGATACGCAGTATTTT
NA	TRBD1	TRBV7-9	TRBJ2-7	CASSAGQASYEQYF	TGTGCCAGCAGCGCGGGACAGGCCTCCTACGAGCAGTACTTC
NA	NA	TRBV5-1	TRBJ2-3	CASSLGYPRTDTQYF	TGCGCCAGCAGCTTGGGGTATCCTAGAACGGATACGCAGTATTTT
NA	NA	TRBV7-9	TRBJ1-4	CASSLGGNEKLFF	TGTGCCAGCAGCTTAGGGGGGAATGAAAAACTGTTTTTT